This T cell receptor beta chain was retrieved from a study of T cells in Graves' hyperthyroidism and ophthalmopathy. Researchers took RNA transcripts and amplified the TCR beta CDR3 regions from them. Initially, a first-round RT-PCR of the TCR CDR3 employed the HTBI primer set. TCRdb re-derived calls from the multiplex PCR reads in MiXCR, one entry per CDR3 protein. This sample has some 530,000 distinct CDR3 sequences, with around a fifth found just once. Study-wide results and caveats: Most thyroid clonotypes that were expanded above 0.001 also turned up in blood. By a 13 V-J model, ophthalmopathy was set apart from stable hyperthyroidism.

This clonotype was detected only a few times. The antigen is undetermined. The source of the PBMCs was more than 9.5 ml of fresh peripheral blood. The germline gives CDR1 SGHTS, CDR2 YDEGEE. This CDR3 region has 9 residues. Trimming shortened V by 10 bases and J by 9 bases, and 9 bases separated the two germline ends. The sequence came from a woman between 70 and 85 years old with Graves' ophthalmopathy. V usage is TRBV5-8 and J usage is TRBJ2-3; D call uncertain. Sequencing was done on a sample of blood. CDR3 residues: CAPTRTQYF. In DNA, the CDR3 is TGTGCCCCCACTCGAACGCAGTATTTT.